This T cell receptor (beta chain) was sequenced for a study of vaccination effects on CD4 cells after COVID-19. ViraFEST assay sequencing came after antigen-specific CD4+ T cells were expanded with viral peptide pools. Following culture for about 11 days, CD4+ T cells were isolated. The study found no prior SARS-CoV-2 infection in the vaccine recipients, who tested negative for nucleocapsid antibodies. This table comes from immunoSEQ multiplex PCR, and its TCRdb copy is limited to in-frame clones, with some not included. In the table there are tens of thousands of clones, around 71% of which are singletons. In germline, CDR1 is MNHEY, CDR2 SMNVEV (reference sequence). This CDR3 is 16 amino acids long. After removal of 4 bases from V and 5 bases from J, the junction contained 7 bases not matched to a gene. A remark on this clone: The target antigen is unknown.

The sequence was obtained from a human donor who received a COVID-19 vaccine. Material: CD4+ T cells from PBMCs cultured with HCoV-OC43 spike peptides, obtained before COVID-19 vaccination. Subset meaning: HCoV-OC43 spike overlapping peptide pool stimulation. The V call is TRBV27, the J call TRBJ2-5; the match to TRBD2 covers 13 bases. In DNA form, the CDR3 reads TGTGCCAGCAGTTCCACTAGCGGGGGGGCTTTCGAGACCCAGTACTTC. Translation: CASSSTSGGAFETQYF.